This T cell receptor delta chain emerged from a study of gamma-delta T cells after stem cell transplantation. TCRdb reran clone calling via CATT on the RT-PCR reads. Of around 2,500 delta-chain clones in the sample, around 32% are singletons; the top ten hold approximately 34%. This clone counts as medium-sized (0.01 to 0.1%). This CDR3 region has 18 residues. V dropped 1 base and J dropped 7 bases, with 27 bases sitting between them. Germline-derived CDR1 and CDR2 are GEAIGNYY and EKD. The V gene is TRDV2, the J gene TRDJ1; D is possibly TRDD3 (6 bases). The receptor comes from a human donor. It is not recorded whose cells these are; they may come from a transplant donor. Material: gamma-delta T cells. The CDR3 spells CACDTLGLSGDSTSKLIF. Here the CDR3 DNA reads TGTGCCTGTGACACTTTAGGTCTCTCTGGGGATTCGACCAGTAAACTCATCTTT.